A single sample gave rise to the 26 T cell receptor beta chains below, sequenced in a study of blood T cell repertoires in COVID-19. Sequenced by immunoSEQ multiplex PCR; TCRdb stores in-frame clones only, minus some. The sample contains approximately 490,000 clones, around nine tenths of which appear only once. The specimen was PBMCs or T cells enriched from blood (not recorded which). These receptors all come from a woman aged 55-75 years who had recovered from COVID-19.

The chain is built from TRBV5-8 and TRBJ1-5, with 8 bases fitting TRBD1. The trim removed 4 bases at V and 4 bases at J, leaving 4 bases unmatched. The germline V gene encodes CDR1 SGHTS and CDR2 YDEGEE. The CDR3 covers 14 residues. CDR3 sequence reads: CASSLRTGNQPQHF. In nucleotides, the CDR3 is TGTGCCAGCAGCCTAAGGACAGGGAATCAGCCCCAGCATTTT. The whole variable domain, filled in from reference TRBV5-8 and TRBJ1-5, reads EAGVTQSPTHLIKTRGQQATLRCSPISGHTSVYWYQQALGLGLQFLLWYDEGEERNRGNFPPRFSGRQFPNYSSELNVNALELEDSALYLCASSLRTGNQPQHFGDGTRLSIL.

The chain uses TRBV5-3 and TRBJ2-5; a weak D match, TRBD2 (6 bases). TRBV5-3 has ORF status, its function being uncertain. V lost 4 bases, J lost 4 bases, and 20 bases lay in between. The CDR3 runs 16 residues. The chain's CDR3 is CARSPSFGPGRETQYF. CDR3 in DNA: TGTGCCAGAAGCCCGTCGTTTGGGCCCGGGAGAGAGACCCAGTACTTC.

The rearrangement joins TRBV18 to TRBJ1-5, with TRBD1 as a possible D gene (6 bases). The V and J ends lost 6 bases and 3 bases respectively, with 12 bases between them. The CDR3 loop spans 14 amino acids. Looked up from germline, CDR1 is KGHSH and CDR2 is LQKENI. The CDR3 protein is CASSIGQNNQPQHF. Written as DNA, the CDR3 is TGTGCCAGCTCTATCGGACAGAACAATCAGCCCCAGCATTTT. The full variable domain, its missing parts supplied by reference TRBV18 and TRBJ1-5, is NAGVMQNPRHLVRRRGQEARLRCSPMKGHSHVYWYRQLPEEGLKFMVYLQKENIIDESGMPKERFSAEFPKEGPSILRIQQVVRGDSAAYFCASSIGQNNQPQHFGDGTRLSIL.

The chain combines TRBV14 with TRBJ1-1; D perhaps matches TRBD1 (5 bases). Trimming removed 2 bases at V and 3 bases at J, with 13 bases between. Per the germline V gene, CDR1 is SGHDN and CDR2 is FVKESK. The CDR3 extends over 15 amino acids. The CDR3 nucleotides are TGTGCCAGCAGCCAAAAAACAGGCCCCTACACTGAAGCTTTCTTT. Its protein is CASSQKTGPYTEAFF.

J is TRBJ1-4 and V is TRBV5-1; D gene unclear. V lost 0 bases and J lost 5, with 8 bases in between. Germline loops: CDR1 SGHRS, CDR2 YFSETQ. The CDR3 is made up of 14 amino acids. The CDR3 DNA is TGCGCCAGCAGCTTGGCCGCGGGAAATGAAAAACTGTTTTTT. Translating it yields CASSLAAGNEKLFF.

The CDR3 DNA reads TGTGCCAGCTCCCGGGAAGTCGGCACTGAAGCTTTCTTT. The encoded protein is CASSREVGTEAFF. The gene calls are TRBV19 and TRBJ1-1, with D unclear. V was trimmed by 9 bases and J by 4 bases, leaving 15 bases between them. Germline V CDR1 and CDR2: LNHDA, SQIVND (reference sequence). The CDR3 is 13 residues long.

The V and J genes are TRBV15 and TRBJ2-7; a weak D match, TRBD1 (6 bases). Germline V gives CDR1 LNHNV, CDR2 YYDKDF (reference sequence). The CDR3 contains 14 residues. The V end lost 0 bases, the J end lost 4 bases, and 10 bases lay between the germline ends. CDR3 sequence (DNA): TGTGCCACCAGCAGAGATTTAGGGGGATACGAGCAGTACGTC. Protein product: CATSRDLGGYEQYV.

The table lists this clone with many counts. The chain joins TRBV18 to TRBJ1-2; D not resolved. V lost 0 bases and J lost 0, with 8 bases in between. The CDR3 totals 15 residues. CDR1 KGHSH and CDR2 LQKENI come from the germline V gene. The CDR3 DNA reads TGTGCCAGCTCACCACCGGAGTTAGCTAACTATGGCTACACCTTC. This sequence encodes CASSPPELANYGYTF.

CDR3 protein: CASSLGMGDSPLHF. In DNA, the CDR3 is TGCGCCAGCAGCTTGGGAATGGGAGATTCACCCCTCCACTTT. The chain carries TRBV5-1 and TRBJ1-6; no clear D. The CDR3 extends over 14 amino acids. The germline V and J ends were trimmed by 0 bases and 8 bases, with 9 bases remaining between them. The germline gives CDR1 SGHRS, CDR2 YFSETQ. Full variable domain (outside the CDR3, taken from reference TRBV5-1 and TRBJ1-6): KAGVTQTPRYLIKTRGQQVTLSCSPISGHRSVSWYQQTPGQGLQFLFEYFSETQRNKGNFPGRFSGRQFSNSRSEMNVSTLELGDSALYLCASSLGMGDSPLHFGNGTRLTVT.

The chain has TRBV11-2 and TRBJ1-4; D not certain. The V gene's germline CDR1 is SGHAT and CDR2 FQNNGV. The germline V and J ends were trimmed by 6 bases and 4 bases, with 15 bases remaining between them. The CDR3 is made up of 15 amino acids. CDR3 loop: CASRIWPWLNEKLFF. The CDR3 DNA follows: TGTGCCAGCAGGATCTGGCCCTGGCTTAATGAAAAACTGTTTTTT.

This clone was detected once. V gene TRBV6-5 combines with J gene TRBJ1-2; D not certain. V shed 2 bases and J shed 2 bases, with 9 bases lying between them. The CDR3 runs to 14 residues. CDR1 is MNHEY and CDR2 is SVGAGI in the germline V gene. CDR3 loop: CASSYGGGNYGYTF. CDR3 sequence (DNA): TGTGCCAGCAGTTACGGAGGTGGGAACTATGGCTACACCTTC.

The gene calls are TRBV7-2 and TRBJ1-5; D not certain. The CDR3 runs to 15 residues. The germline V gene encodes CDR1 SGHTA and CDR2 FQGNSA. V was clipped by 3 bases and J by 4 bases, with 13 bases between them. CDR3: CASSFTAGSNQPQHF. Here the CDR3 DNA reads TGTGCCAGCAGCTTCACGGCAGGATCGAATCAGCCCCAGCATTTT.

The count of this clone is one. The V call is TRBV11-2, the J call TRBJ2-6; 10 bases are a match to TRBD1. Germline CDR1 reads SGHAT; CDR2 reads FQNNGV. Trimming at V came to 4 bases and at J to 2 bases, leaving 8 bases not matched to a gene. This CDR3 spans 18 amino acids. In DNA form, the CDR3 reads TGTGCCAGCAGCTCCCCCGACAGGGGGCGGCCTGGGGCCAACGTCCTGACTTTC. Protein product: CASSSPDRGRPGANVLTF.

The chain has TRBV18 and TRBJ1-6; a possible D gene is TRBD1 (5 bases). The CDR3 spans 14 residues. CDR1 is KGHSH, CDR2 LQKENI, per germline. V gave up 3 bases and J gave up 11 bases, with 14 bases separating them. DNA for the CDR3: TGTGCCAGCTCACCGGGGCAGGGAAGGACACCCCTCCACTTT. This encodes CASSPGQGRTPLHF.

In nucleotides, the CDR3 is TGTGCCAGCAGTTTGGCAGGGGTCACCGGGGAGCTGTTTTTT. Protein: CASSLAGVTGELFF. V gene TRBV28 combines with J gene TRBJ2-2, with D perhaps TRBD1 (6 bases). Germline assignment: CDR1 MDHEN and CDR2 SYDVKM. The CDR3 loop spans 14 amino acids. Trimming stripped 3 bases from V and 4 bases from J, with 9 bases between.

The CDR3: CASSMGMNTEAFF. CDR3 DNA sequence: TGTGCCAGTAGTATGGGCATGAACACTGAAGCTTTCTTT. V is TRBV19 and J is TRBJ1-1; D gene ambiguous. The V and J ends lost 3 bases and 0 bases respectively, with 5 bases between them. Germline loops: CDR1 LNHDA, CDR2 SQIVND (reference sequence). The CDR3 loop spans 13 amino acids.

CDR3 residues: CASSELGDNYGYTF. The CDR3 bases are TGTGCCAGCAGTGAACTCGGGGATAACTATGGCTACACCTTC. The chain employs TRBV25-1 and TRBJ1-2; D gene unclear. The germline V and J ends were trimmed by 2 bases and 1 base, with 8 bases remaining between them. Germline loops: CDR1 MGHDK, CDR2 SYGVNS. CDR3 length: 14 amino acids.

This clone came up a few times. The chain is built from TRBV9 and TRBJ2-3, with D possibly being TRBD2 (6 bases). This CDR3 spans 15 amino acids. Trimming stripped 0 bases from V and 2 bases from J, with 10 bases between. Germline CDR1 and CDR2: SGDLS and YYNGEE. The CDR3 nucleotides are TGTGCCAGCAGCGTAGGGTCTAGCGCCACAGATACGCAGTATTTT. It specifies CASSVGSSATDTQYF. Full variable domain (outside the CDR3, taken from reference TRBV9 and TRBJ2-3): DSGVTQTPKHLITATGQRVTLRCSPRSGDLSVYWYQQSLDQGLQFLIQYYNGEERAKGNILERFSAQQFPDLHSELNLSSLELGDSALYFCASSVGSSATDTQYFGPGTRLTVL.

The chain recombines TRBV6-5 with TRBJ1-5; possibly TRBD1 for D (5 bases). Between the trimmed V and J ends, which lost 6 bases and 4 bases, there was a span of 13 bases. The CDR3 loop spans 14 amino acids. CDR1 MNHEY and CDR2 SVGAGI come from the germline V gene. The CDR3 spells CASRGLGWNQPQHF. The CDR3 nucleotides read TGTGCCAGCAGGGGGCTGGGGTGGAATCAGCCCCAGCATTTT.

The chain couples TRBV18 to TRBJ1-1; D call uncertain. Germline V lookup: CDR1 KGHSH, CDR2 LQKENI. Trimming pared 4 bases from V and 3 bases from J, leaving 18 bases between. This CDR3 comprises 16 residues. CDR3 DNA: TGTGCCAGCTCACGTCGTGCGGTTGAGGGAGACACTGAAGCTTTCTTT. Translating gives CASSRRAVEGDTEAFF.

This chain links TRBV10-2 with TRBJ1-5, with D perhaps matching TRBD1 (6 bases). This CDR3 contains 15 residues. The germline V gene encodes CDR1 WSHSY and CDR2 SAAADI. Deletions cut 2 bases from V and 0 bases from J, with 8 bases between. The CDR3 coding sequence is TGCGCCAGCAGTGAGGGACAGACTAGCAATCAGCCCCAGCATTTT. It encodes CASSEGQTSNQPQHF.

The gene calls are TRBV3-1 (or the pseudogene TRBV3-2) and TRBJ2-7; D gene uncertain. The V end was cut by 3 bases, the J end by 2 bases, with 5 bases between. CDR1 and CDR2 (germline): LGHDT, YNNKEL (reference sequence). CDR3 size: 12 residues. The CDR3 DNA sequence: TGTGCCAGCAGCCACGCTACCTACGAGCAGTACTTC. This codes for CASSHATYEQYF.

The V gene is TRBV6-4, the J gene TRBJ1-3; TRBD1 aligns across 9 bases. CDR3 length: 15 amino acids. V gave up 6 bases and J gave up 4 bases; unmatched junction bases: 7. Germline V gene sequence: CDR1 MRHNA, CDR2 SNTAGT. CDR3 sequence (DNA): TGTGCCAGCAGCTCTACAGGGGGCGTCGGAAACACCATATATTTT. Its protein product is CASSSTGGVGNTIYF.

V and J are TRBV5-1 and TRBJ1-6, with 8 bases that match TRBD1. The germline V gene has CDR1 SGHRS and CDR2 YFSETQ. There are 15 residues in the CDR3. Unmatched junction bases numbered 13, after V lost 1 base and J lost 16 bases. The CDR3 DNA reads TGCGCCAGCAGCTTGACCGGGACAGGCTTTAGGGAACTCCACTTT. The encoded protein is CASSLTGTGFRELHF. The full variable domain, completed using reference TRBV5-1 and TRBJ1-6, is KAGVTQTPRYLIKTRGQQVTLSCSPISGHRSVSWYQQTPGQGLQFLFEYFSETQRNKGNFPGRFSGRQFSNSRSEMNVSTLELGDSALYLCASSLTGTGFRELHFGNGTRLTVT.

The chain links TRBV27 to TRBJ2-2; D not resolved. Germline CDR1 MNHEY, CDR2 SMNVEV (reference sequence). Trimming stripped 1 base from V and 6 bases from J, with 15 bases between. This CDR3 spans 16 amino acids. CDR3 DNA sequence: TGTGCCAGCAGTTTATACGGTGTGGGCGACGCCGGGGAGCTGTTTTTT. It codes for CASSLYGVGDAGELFF.

The chain links TRBV28 to TRBJ2-2, with a tentative D call TRBD1 (5 bases). V was clipped by 8 bases and J by 3 bases, with 10 bases between them. The V gene's germline CDR1 is MDHEN and CDR2 SYDVKM. The CDR3 runs 13 residues. CDR3 DNA: TGTGCCAGCTTACAGGTCTACACCGGGGAGCTGTTTTTT. It specifies CASLQVYTGELFF.